This T cell receptor (beta chain) originates from a study of T cells in Graves' hyperthyroidism and ophthalmopathy. Amplified TCR beta CDR3 regions derived from RNA transcripts. A first-round RT-PCR of the TCR CDR3 used the HTBI primer set. TCRdb used MiXCR to reprocess the multiplex PCR reads, holding one entry per CDR3 protein. The table shows roughly 400,000 distinct CDR3 sequences, with about 25% occurring only once. This CDR3 spans 15 amino acids. CDR1 and CDR2 from the germline V gene are SGHRS and YFSETQ. The V gene end was trimmed by 7 bases and the J gene end by 8 bases; junction bases not matched to a gene: 12. Uncontrolled infection, other autoimmune disease, pregnancy or lactation led to exclusion. The PBMCs studied were ones that came from about 9.9 ml fresh peripheral blood.

The receptor comes from a man aged 45 to 65 with Graves' hyperthyroidism. The sequencing input was blood. This chain connects TRBV5-1 to TRBJ1-4, with TRBD1 identical over 9 bases. The CDR3: CASGPSTGGYEKLFF. The CDR3 DNA sequence: TGCGCCAGCGGCCCGTCGACAGGGGGATACGAAAAACTGTTTTTT.